This T cell receptor (beta chain) was recorded in a study of T-cell memory formation after mild COVID-19. On the study more broadly: Among the donors, TCR clusters were largely specific to each donor.

TCRdb re-called the 5' RACE reads through MiXCR, storing one row per CDR3 protein. This sample has approximately 430,000 distinct CDR3 sequences, with under 25% found just once. Trimming stripped 5 bases from V and 6 bases from J, with 15 bases between. This CDR3 has 14 residues. This sequence joins TRBV12-3 or TRBV12-4 and TRBJ2-3; D possibly corresponds to TRBD1 (6 bases). Input material: PBMCs or a T cell subset sorted from them (not recorded which). The TCR originated in an adult woman who had mild COVID-19 (a few samples of this study predate the infection). Cell type and time point are not known. In DNA, the CDR3 is TGTGCCAGCAGTACACACTCCACAGGGGATACGCAGTATTTT. Translation gives CASSTHSTGDTQYF.